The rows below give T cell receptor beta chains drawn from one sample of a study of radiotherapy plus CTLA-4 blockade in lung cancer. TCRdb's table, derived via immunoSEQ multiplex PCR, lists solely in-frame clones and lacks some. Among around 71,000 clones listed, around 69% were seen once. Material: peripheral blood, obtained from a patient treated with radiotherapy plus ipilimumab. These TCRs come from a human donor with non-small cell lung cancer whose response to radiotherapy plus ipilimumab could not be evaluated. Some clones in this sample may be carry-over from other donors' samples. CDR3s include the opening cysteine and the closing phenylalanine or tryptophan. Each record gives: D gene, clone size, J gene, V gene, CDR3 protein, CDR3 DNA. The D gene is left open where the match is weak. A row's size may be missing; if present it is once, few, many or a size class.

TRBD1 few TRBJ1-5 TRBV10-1 CASSLIRDRGFNQPQHF TGCGCCAGCAGTCTAATCCGGGACAGGGGTTTCAATCAGCCCCAGCATTTT
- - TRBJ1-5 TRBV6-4 CASSEQEGQPQHF TGTGCCAGCAGTGAACAGGAAGGTCAGCCCCAGCATTTT
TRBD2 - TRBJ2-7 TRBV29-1 CSVPGTSVREQYF TGCAGCGTCCCCGGGACTAGCGTCCGCGAGCAGTACTTC
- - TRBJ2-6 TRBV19 CASSMEGLPGANVLTF TGTGCCAGTAGTATGGAGGGCCTACCTGGGGCCAACGTCCTGACTTTC
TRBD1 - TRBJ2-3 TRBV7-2 CASSLTGTATDTQYF TGTGCCAGCAGCTTAACCGGGACAGCCACAGATACGCAGTATTTT
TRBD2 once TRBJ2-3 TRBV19 CASTSLGTRGADTQYF TGTGCCAGTACCTCCCTCGGTACCCGGGGGGCAGATACGCAGTATTTT
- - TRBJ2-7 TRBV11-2 CASSFRQGNYEQYF TGTGCCAGCAGCTTTCGTCAGGGTAACTACGAGCAGTACTTC
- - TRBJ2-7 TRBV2 CASSDWGVSYEQYF TGTGCCAGCAGTGATTGGGGGGTCTCCTACGAGCAGTACTTC
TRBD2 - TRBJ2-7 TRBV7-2 CASSFSGGGSSYEQYF TGTGCCAGCAGCTTTAGCGGGGGGGGGAGCTCCTACGAGCAGTACTTC
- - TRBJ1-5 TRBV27 CASSPGRYSNQPQHF TGTGCCAGCAGCCCCGGTCGTTATAGCAATCAGCCCCAGCATTTT
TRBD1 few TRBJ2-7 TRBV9 CASSGRTGTIYEQYF TGTGCCAGCAGCGGGAGGACAGGGACCATCTACGAGCAGTACTTC
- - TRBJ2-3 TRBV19 CASSPQTSSFGTDTQYF TGTGCCAGTAGTCCGCAGACTAGTTCGTTCGGCACAGATACGCAGTATTTT
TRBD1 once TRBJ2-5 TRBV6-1 CASSERDRGKETQYF TGTGCCAGCAGTGAAAGGGACAGGGGGAAAGAGACCCAGTACTTC
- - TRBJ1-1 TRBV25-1 CASSRTVGNTEAFF TGTGCCAGCTCCCGGACAGTAGGCAACACTGAAGCTTTCTTT
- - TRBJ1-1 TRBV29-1 CSVGRTAEAFF TGCAGCGTTGGCCGGACAGCTGAAGCTTTCTTT
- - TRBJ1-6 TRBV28 CASSFLDSPLHF TGTGCCAGCAGTTTTCTTGATTCACCCCTCCACTTT
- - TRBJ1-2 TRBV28 CASSSGIYSGYTF TGTGCCAGCAGTTCAGGAATATATTCTGGCTACACCTTC
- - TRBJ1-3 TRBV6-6 CASSWAMASNGNTIYF TGTGCCAGCAGTTGGGCGATGGCTTCAAATGGAAACACCATATATTTT
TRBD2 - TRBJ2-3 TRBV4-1 CASRQDGRTTDTQYF TGCGCCAGCCGCCAGGACGGGAGGACCACAGATACGCAGTATTTT
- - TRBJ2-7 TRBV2 CASSLSYEQYF TGTGCCAGCAGTCTCTCCTACGAGCAGTACTTC
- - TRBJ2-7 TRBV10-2 CASLGQEVISEQYF TGCGCCAGCCTGGGACAAGAGGTGATATCCGAGCAGTACTTC
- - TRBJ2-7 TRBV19 CASSNGLGLSYEQYF TGTGCCAGTAGTAACGGACTGGGCCTCTCCTACGAGCAGTACTTC
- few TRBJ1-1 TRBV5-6 CASSFGEATEAFF TGTGCCAGCAGTTTCGGGGAGGCCACTGAAGCTTTCTTT
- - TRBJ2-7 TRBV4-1 CASSRGLSYEQYF TGCGCCAGCAGCCGAGGTCTTTCCTACGAGCAGTACTTC
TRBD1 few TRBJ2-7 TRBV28 CASSLPGQGLTEQYF TGTGCCAGCAGTTTACCTGGACAGGGGCTGACCGAGCAGTACTTC
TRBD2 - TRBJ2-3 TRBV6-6 CASSPLAGTDTQYF TGTGCCAGCAGCCCACTAGCGGGGACAGATACGCAGTATTTT
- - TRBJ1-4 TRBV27 CASSLYGERNEKLFF TGTGCCAGCAGTTTATACGGGGAGAGGAATGAAAAACTGTTTTTT
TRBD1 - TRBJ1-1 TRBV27 CASSFEGTGNTEAFF TGTGCCAGCAGTTTCGAGGGGACAGGGAACACTGAAGCTTTCTTT
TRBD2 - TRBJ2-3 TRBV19 CASSYQASGGTSTDTQYF TGTGCCAGTAGCTATCAGGCTAGCGGGGGGACAAGCACAGATACGCAGTATTTT
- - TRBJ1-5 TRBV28 CASSSGQINQPQHF TGTGCCAGCAGTTCCGGACAAATCAATCAGCCCCAGCATTTT
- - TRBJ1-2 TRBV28 CASSPRSAELSGYTF TGTGCCAGCAGTCCAAGGTCGGCGGAGCTATCTGGCTACACCTTC
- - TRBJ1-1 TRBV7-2 CASSLVGGRDTEAFF TGTGCCAGCAGCTTAGTGGGGGGGCGGGACACTGAAGCTTTCTTT
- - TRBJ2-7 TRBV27 CASSLYSRQGTYEQYF TGTGCCAGCAGTTTATACAGTCGGCAGGGGACCTACGAGCAGTACTTC
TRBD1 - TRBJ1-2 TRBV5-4 CASRNPGQGNYGYTF TGTGCCAGCAGAAACCCGGGACAGGGTAACTATGGCTACACCTTC
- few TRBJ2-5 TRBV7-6 CASSSLLGALGQETQYF TGTGCCAGCAGCTCCCTGTTAGGAGCGTTGGGCCAAGAGACCCAGTACTTC
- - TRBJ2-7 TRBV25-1 CASNPSGSYEQYF TGTGCCAGCAATCCCTCAGGTTCCTACGAGCAGTACTTC
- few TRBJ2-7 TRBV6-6 CASSYGGGGYLYEQYF TGTGCCAGCAGTTACGGAGGAGGGGGCTACCTTTACGAGCAGTACTTC
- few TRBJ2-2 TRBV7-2 CASRGWGRGPGELFF TGTGCCAGCAGGGGGTGGGGCAGGGGTCCCGGGGAGCTGTTTTTT
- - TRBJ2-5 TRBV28 CASSLVGVYQETQYF TGTGCCAGCAGCCTAGTGGGAGTGTACCAAGAGACCCAGTACTTC
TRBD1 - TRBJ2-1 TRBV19 CASSTDRTGVPAYNEQFF TGTGCCAGTAGTACCGACCGGACAGGTGTGCCGGCCTACAATGAGCAGTTCTTC
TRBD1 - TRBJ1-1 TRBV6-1 CASTRQGFTEAFF TGTGCCAGCACCAGACAGGGGTTCACTGAAGCTTTCTTT
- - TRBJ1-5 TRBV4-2 CASSQEGRVGQPQHF TGTGCCAGCAGCCAAGAGGGCAGGGTCGGTCAGCCCCAGCATTTT
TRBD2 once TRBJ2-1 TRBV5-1 CASSFRAGIGNEQFF TGCGCCAGCAGCTTCCGAGCGGGGATAGGCAATGAGCAGTTCTTC
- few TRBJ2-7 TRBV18 CASSRSLTGTYEQYF TGTGCCAGCTCGCGTTCTTTAACAGGTACCTACGAGCAGTACTTC
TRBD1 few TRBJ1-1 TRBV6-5 CASSIHRGLNTEAFF TGTGCCAGCAGTATCCACAGGGGGCTGAACACTGAAGCTTTCTTT
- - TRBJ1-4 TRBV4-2 CASGGLGSLNEKLFF TGTGCCAGCGGCGGTCTAGGGAGCCTCAATGAAAAACTGTTTTTT
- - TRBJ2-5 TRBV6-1 CASSEGSGTAPYWYF TGTGCCAGCAGTGAGGGTTCCGGGACTGCCCCTTACTGGTACTTC
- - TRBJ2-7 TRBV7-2 CASSRMGAASYEQYF TGTGCCAGCAGCCGAATGGGGGCTGCCTCCTACGAGCAGTACTTC
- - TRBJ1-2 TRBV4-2 CASSQGGGRFDYGYTF TGTGCCAGCAGCCAAGGAGGAGGGAGATTTGACTATGGCTACACCTTC
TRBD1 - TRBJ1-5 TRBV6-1 CASSPRGNQPQHF TGTGCCAGCAGTCCCAGGGGGAATCAGCCCCAGCATTTT
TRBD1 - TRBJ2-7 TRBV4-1 CASSRDSFYEQYF TGCGCCAGCAGCCGGGACAGTTTCTACGAGCAGTACTTC
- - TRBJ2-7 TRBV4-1 CASSHSIGGGPEQYF TGCGCCAGCAGCCATTCGATTGGGGGAGGACCCGAGCAGTACTTC
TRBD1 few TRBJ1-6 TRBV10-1 CASSMGQGGAPLHF TGCGCCAGCAGCATGGGACAGGGGGGAGCACCCCTCCACTTT